These T cell receptor beta chains were read from a single sample in a study of blood T cells in healthy people across ages. TCRdb used MiXCR to reprocess the 5' RACE reads, holding one entry per CDR3 protein. The sample contains about 1.6 million distinct CDR3 sequences, about 32% of which appear only once. Sequenced input: blood. The receptors derive from a woman aged 30 to 39 in good health. Each CDR3 is given with its conserved first and last residue. The order of the fields is CDR3 length, clone size, V gene, J gene, D gene, CDR3 protein, CDR3 DNA. D genes are given only for firm matches. Clone size appears in some rows only: once, few, many, or a class for an expanded clone.

>16|many|TRBV28|TRBJ2-5|TRBD2
CASSQGLAGAQETQYF
TGTGCCAGCAGCCAAGGACTAGCGGGGGCGCAAGAGACCCAGTACTTC
>17|many|TRBV4-1|TRBJ2-1|NA
CASSQDPGTAMGNEQFF
TGCGCCAGCAGCCAAGATCCTGGGACTGCTATGGGCAATGAGCAGTTCTTC
>12|NA|TRBV20-1|TRBJ1-1|TRBD1
CSAIQGNTEAFF
TGCAGTGCTATACAGGGGAACACTGAGGCTTTCTTT
>14|NA|TRBV20-1|TRBJ1-1|NA
CGALLGRMNTEAFF
TGCGGTGCTCTACTGGGACGGATGAACACTGAAGCTTTCTTT
>15|NA|TRBV21-1|TRBJ1-5|NA
CASSKQVGVNQPQHF
TGTGCCAGCAGCAAACAGGTTGGGGTCAATCAGCCCCAGCATTTT
>15|few|TRBV7-9|TRBJ2-3|TRBD2
CASSQTSGYTDTQYF
TGTGCCAGCAGTCAGACTAGCGGTTACACAGATACGCAGTATTTT
>15|NA|TRBV4-2|TRBJ2-1|NA
CASSQAIKGDVEQFF
TGTGCCAGCAGCCAAGCAATAAAGGGGGATGTTGAGCAGTTCTTC
>15|few|TRBV20-1|TRBJ2-3|NA
CSADQAGRSTDTQYF
TGCAGTGCTGATCAAGCCGGGAGAAGCACAGATACGCAGTATTTT
>15|few|TRBV5-1|TRBJ2-5|NA
CASSLGGVAQETQYF
TGCGCCAGCAGCTTGGGAGGGGTGGCCCAAGAGACCCAGTACTTC
>15|few|TRBV4-1|TRBJ2-2|NA
CASSQIGGSTGELFF
TGCGCCAGCAGTCAGATAGGTGGGAGCACCGGGGAGCTGTTTTTT
>15|few|TRBV25-1|TRBJ2-7|TRBD1
CASSVPGQGLYEQYF
TGTGCCAGCAGTGTCCCGGGACAGGGTTTGTACGAGCAGTACTTC
>18|few|TRBV9|TRBJ1-6|TRBD1
CASSAAGTGGSYNSPLHF
TGTGCCAGCAGCGCCGCCGGGACAGGGGGCTCCTATAATTCACCCCTCCACTTT
>15|NA|TRBV3-1|TRBJ2-2|NA
CASSQVVTNTGERFF
TGTGCCAGCAGCCAAGTGGTAACGAACACCGGGGAGCGGTTTTTT
>14|NA|TRBV20-1|TRBJ2-1|TRBD1
CSAFPGTGYNEQFF
TGCAGTGCTTTCCCCGGGACAGGCTACAATGAGCAGTTCTTC
>15|NA|TRBV12-5|TRBJ2-3|NA
CASGPEGRDTDTQYF
TGTGCTAGTGGCCCGGAGGGACGTGACACAGATACGCAGTATTTT
>15|NA|TRBV20-1|TRBJ2-2|NA
CSATRPDQTTGELFF
TGCAGTGCTACCAGACCTGACCAAACGACCGGGGAGCTGTTTTTT
>11|NA|TRBV19|TRBJ1-5|NA
CASSFAGPQHF
TGTGCCAGTAGCTTCGCGGGGCCCCAGCATTTT
>17|few|TRBV7-9|TRBJ2-7|NA
CASSSLSGTRSSYEQYF
TGTGCCAGCAGCTCACTTTCCGGGACCAGGAGCTCCTACGAGCAGTACTTC
>13|few|TRBV15|TRBJ1-1|NA
CATSAGTNTEAFF
TGTGCCACCAGCGCAGGTACCAACACTGAAGCTTTCTTT
>16|NA|TRBV2|TRBJ2-1|TRBD2
CASSELSSGGSNEQFF
TGTGCCAGCAGTGAACTAAGTAGCGGGGGGTCCAATGAGCAGTTCTTC
>13|few|TRBV2|TRBJ2-7|NA
CASSEAARYEQYF
TGTGCCAGCAGTGAAGCTGCGCGTTACGAGCAGTACTTC
>13|few|TRBV20-1|TRBJ2-1|NA
CSASSETYNEQFF
TGCAGTGCTAGTAGCGAGACCTACAATGAGCAGTTCTTC
>12|NA|TRBV29-1|TRBJ2-2|NA
CSADEGTGELFF
TGCAGCGCCGATGAGGGCACCGGGGAGCTGTTTTTT
>12|NA|TRBV20-1|TRBJ2-3|NA
CSATRVGDTQYF
TGCAGTGCTACTCGGGTGGGAGATACGCAGTATTTT
>12|NA|TRBV27|TRBJ2-7|NA
CASRRGWGEQYF
TGTGCCAGCAGACGTGGATGGGGCGAGCAGTACTTC
>15|many|TRBV12-3/TRBV12-4|TRBJ2-5|TRBD2
CASRVAGGDQETQYF
TGTGCCAGCAGGGTAGCGGGGGGGGACCAAGAGACCCAGTACTTC
>16|NA|TRBV9|TRBJ2-1|TRBD1
CASSTGAGGSYNEQFF
TGTGCCAGCAGCACTGGGGCAGGGGGCTCCTACAATGAGCAGTTCTTC
>13|few|TRBV11-2|TRBJ1-6|NA
CASSPQYNSPLHF
TGTGCCAGCAGTCCACAATATAATTCACCCCTCCACTTT
>16|NA|TRBV6-2/TRBV6-3|TRBJ2-5|NA
CVSSRPTLAAGETQYF
TGTGTCAGCAGCCGACCAACTTTAGCGGCGGGGGAGACCCAGTACTTC
>14|many|TRBV9|TRBJ2-1|NA
CASSAGGQYNEQFF
TGTGCCAGCAGCGCGGGAGGACAGTACAATGAGCAGTTCTTC
>14|few|TRBV20-1|TRBJ2-5|TRBD1
CSARQTGAAETQYF
TGCAGTGCTAGACAGACAGGGGCCGCCGAGACCCAGTACTTC
>20|few|TRBV7-6|TRBJ2-4|NA
CASSLGPRQGKIRSKNIQYF
TGTGCCAGCAGCTTAGGCCCGAGGCAGGGAAAAATTCGGTCCAAAAACATTCAGTACTTC
>14|NA|TRBV2|TRBJ2-5|NA
CASSSGDAQETQYF
TGTGCCAGCAGTTCGGGAGACGCTCAAGAGACCCAGTACTTC
>15|many|TRBV20-1|TRBJ2-7|NA
CSASLRTSPLREQYF
TGCAGTGCTAGTTTAAGGACAAGCCCCTTGCGGGAGCAGTACTTC
>17|once|TRBV5-1|TRBJ1-1|NA
CASSLAGRGRMNTEAFF
TGCGCCAGCAGCTTGGCCGGTCGTGGCAGGATGAACACTGAAGCTTTCTTT
>17|NA|TRBV4-2|TRBJ2-1|TRBD2
CASSQGLSGAVYNEQFF
TGTGCCAGCAGCCAAGGTTTGAGCGGGGCCGTCTACAATGAGCAGTTCTTC
>14|few|TRBV12-3/TRBV12-4|TRBJ1-2|NA
CASSRSRVDYGYTF
TGTGCCAGCAGTAGATCCAGGGTGGACTATGGCTACACCTTC
>14|few|TRBV20-1|TRBJ1-2|TRBD1
CSARKTMTGVGYTF
TGCAGTGCTAGGAAAACTATGACAGGGGTTGGCTACACCTTC
>14|few|TRBV6-1|TRBJ1-2|TRBD1
CVTRDRGVGYGYTF
TGTGTTACCCGGGACAGGGGAGTTGGCTATGGCTACACCTTC
>15|many|TRBV13|TRBJ2-3|TRBD2
CASSLVSGSPDTQYF
TGTGCCAGCAGCTTAGTAAGCGGGAGCCCAGATACGCAGTATTTT
>16|NA|TRBV7-8|TRBJ1-2|TRBD1
CASSLAIGTGRYGYTF
TGTGCCAGCAGCTTAGCGATCGGGACAGGGCGCTATGGCTACACCTTC
>14|NA|TRBV4-1|TRBJ1-2|NA
CASSQFGTAYGYTF
TGCGCCAGCAGCCAATTCGGGACGGCCTATGGCTACACCTTC
>16|NA|TRBV4-2|TRBJ2-3|NA
CASSQSLSGGEDTQYF
TGTGCCAGCAGCCAGTCCCTTAGCGGAGGTGAGGATACGCAGTATTTT
>13|NA|TRBV10-3|TRBJ2-7|NA
CAISDGLRYEQYF
TGTGCCATCAGTGATGGTCTACGATACGAGCAGTACTTC
>18|many|TRBV20-1|TRBJ2-1|TRBD2
CSARDPKSGTSGRYEQFF
TGCAGTGCTAGAGACCCGAAATCGGGGACTAGCGGGAGGTATGAGCAGTTCTTC
>15|few|TRBV21-1|TRBJ2-5|NA
CASSKWVEGGADQYF
TGTGCCAGCAGCAAATGGGTCGAGGGGGGCGCCGACCAGTACTTC
>14|NA|TRBV10-3|TRBJ1-5|NA
CATTPGEGNQPQHF
TGTGCCACCACCCCAGGGGAGGGAAATCAGCCCCAGCATTTT
>13|NA|TRBV7-8|TRBJ2-7|NA
CACSQGGTYEQYF
TGTGCCTGCAGCCAAGGAGGTACCTACGAGCAGTACTTC
>16|NA|TRBV4-1|TRBJ2-7|TRBD2
CASSHVTSGRGPEQYF
TGCGCCAGCAGCCATGTGACTAGCGGGAGAGGACCCGAGCAGTACTTC
>16|few|TRBV4-1|TRBJ2-7|TRBD2
CASSQESSGSVGEQYF
TGCGCCAGCAGCCAAGAGTCTAGCGGGAGTGTAGGAGAGCAGTACTTC
>13|NA|TRBV5-1|TRBJ2-3|NA
CASSSHRWDTQYF
TGCGCCAGCAGCTCCCATCGGTGGGATACGCAGTATTTT
>13|few|TRBV6-5|TRBJ1-2|NA
CASSYVPGNGYTF
TGTGCCAGCAGTTACGTGCCGGGAAATGGCTACACCTTC
>14|few|TRBV6-2/TRBV6-3|TRBJ1-6|NA
CASSGEGYNSPLHF
TGTGCCAGCAGCGGGGAAGGCTATAATTCACCCCTCCACTTT
>19|NA|TRBV7-9|TRBJ2-3|TRBD2
CASSSPLGLAGIPTDTQYF
TGTGCCAGCAGCTCGCCGCTGGGACTAGCGGGTATTCCCACAGATACGCAGTATTTT
>13|many|TRBV7-7|TRBJ2-5|NA
CASSLAYGETQYF
TGTGCCAGCAGCTTAGCTTACGGGGAGACCCAGTACTTC